Presented here are 8 T cell receptor beta chains from one specimen sequenced in a study of beta chain features in type 1 diabetes. The investigators reverse transcribed all of the isolated RNA, so they sequenced expressed TCRB transcripts. TCRdb keeps only in-frame clones here, not all; method: immunoSEQ multiplex PCR. Among roughly 370,000 clones listed, about 14% were seen once. What was sequenced was naive CD4+ T cells from blood. The receptors stem from a man under 40 in good health.

This clone was counted a single time. The rearrangement links TRBV27 to TRBJ2-2, with D perhaps matching TRBD1 (6 bases). This CDR3 has 17 amino acids. V lost 2 bases and J 2 bases, leaving 15 bases between the germline ends. Germline V CDR1 and CDR2: MNHEY, SMNVEV (reference sequence). The CDR3 DNA is TGTGCCAGCAGTTTAGGGCAGGGGATTAAAAACACCGGGGAGCTGTTTTTT. Translating gives CASSLGQGIKNTGELFF.

This clone was counted between two and nine times. The V and J genes are TRBV5-6 and TRBJ1-1; possible D gene TRBD1, 6 bases. Trimming removed 3 bases at V and 4 bases at J, with 16 bases between. Germline loops: CDR1 SGHDT, CDR2 YYEEEE. There are 15 residues in the CDR3. The CDR3 coding sequence is TGTGCCAGCAGCTCGCCACAGGGAAGGGGCACTGAAGCTTTCTTT. Translated: CASSSPQGRGTEAFF.

The sample holds a few counts of this clone. The V and J genes are TRBV13 and TRBJ2-3; maybe TRBD2 (5 bases). Germline V lookup: CDR1 PRHDT, CDR2 FYEKMQ (reference sequence). The CDR3 contains 13 residues. Trimming left V 7 bases short and J 4 bases short, with 12 bases between. The CDR3 sequence is CASTVTLADTQYF. The CDR3 DNA follows: TGTGCCAGCACCGTGACACTAGCAGATACGCAGTATTTT.

This clone was seen a handful of times. The V and J genes are TRBV13 and TRBJ2-3; 10 bases fit TRBD2. V dropped 5 bases and J dropped 11; count of bases not matched to a gene: 13. CDR1 and CDR2 from the germline V gene are PRHDT and FYEKMQ (reference sequence). The CDR3 runs to 15 residues. The CDR3 bases are TGTGCCAGCAGCCCTGGGACTAGCGTGACTGGTGGGCAGTATTTT. This translates into CASSPGTSVTGGQYF.

Only a few counts were recorded for this clone. The identical CDR3 is also encoded by other nucleotide sequences in the sample. This chain links TRBV7-9 with TRBJ2-7; 7 bases line up with TRBD2. J was trimmed by 3 bases and V by 5 bases; bases with no gene match: 4. CDR1 is SEHNR, CDR2 FQNEAQ, per germline (reference sequence). This CDR3 is 13 amino acids long. The CDR3 is CASSRGGSYEQYF. CDR3 sequence (DNA): TGTGCCAGCAGCCGCGGGGGTAGCTACGAGCAGTACTTC.

In regard to this clone: The same CDR3 can be traced to other DNA sequences in this sample. The rearrangement joins TRBV5-4 to TRBJ2-1; no definite D call. Looked up from germline, CDR1 is SGHNT and CDR2 is YYREEE (reference sequence). The CDR3 contains 12 residues. The V and J ends lost 4 bases and 10 bases respectively, with 12 bases between them. CDR3 sequence (DNA): TGTGCCAGCAGCCGAGGCTTGGGAGAGCAGTTCTTC. As protein: CASSRGLGEQFF.

J is TRBJ1-2 and V is TRBV29-1; D is undetermined. The CDR3 totals 14 residues. Germline-derived CDR1 and CDR2 are SQVTM and ANQGSEA. Deletions cut 5 bases from V and 5 bases from J, with 18 bases between. CDR3 loop: CSVIGGSGDYGYTF. The CDR3 DNA follows: TGCAGCGTTATTGGAGGGAGTGGGGATTATGGCTACACCTTC.

V usage is TRBV29-1 and J usage is TRBJ2-7; possible D gene TRBD2, 6 bases. The CDR3 runs 15 residues. Germline CDR1 and CDR2: SQVTM and ANQGSEA. V lost 1 base and J lost 4, with 17 bases in between. The CDR3 DNA sequence: TGCAGCGTTGAAGCGCACGGAGGGGATTGGTACGAGCAGTACTTC. Protein: CSVEAHGGDWYEQYF.